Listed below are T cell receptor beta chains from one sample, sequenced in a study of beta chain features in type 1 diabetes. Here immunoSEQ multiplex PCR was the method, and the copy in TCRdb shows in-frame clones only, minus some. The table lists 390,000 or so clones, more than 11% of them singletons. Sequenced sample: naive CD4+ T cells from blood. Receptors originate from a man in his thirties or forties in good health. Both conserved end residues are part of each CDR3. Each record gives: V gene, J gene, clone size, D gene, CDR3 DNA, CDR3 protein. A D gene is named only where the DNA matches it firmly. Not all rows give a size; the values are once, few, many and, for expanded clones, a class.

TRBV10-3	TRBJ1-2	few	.	TGTGCCATCAATCCAGGAGACTCCTATGGCTACACCTTC	CAINPGDSYGYTF
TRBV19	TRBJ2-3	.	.	TGTGCCAGTAGTATAGTGTCCGGGGCCCTCACAGATACGCAGTATTTT	CASSIVSGALTDTQYF
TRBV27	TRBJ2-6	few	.	TGTGCCAGCAGTTTATATCAGGGGTTGTCTGGGGCCAACGTCCTGACTTTC	CASSLYQGLSGANVLTF
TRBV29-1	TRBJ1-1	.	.	TGCAGCGTTGTGGGCAGGTCGGGCACTGAAGCTTTCTTT	CSVVGRSGTEAFF
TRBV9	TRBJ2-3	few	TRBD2	TGTGCCAGCAGCCACGGGGGAGGGGGCACAGATACGCAGTATTTT	CASSHGGGGTDTQYF
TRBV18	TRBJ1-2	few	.	TGTGCCAGCTCACCAATGGACCTGCAGGGCTATGGCTACACCTTC	CASSPMDLQGYGYTF
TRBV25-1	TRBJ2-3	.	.	TGTGCCAGCAGTCACCCCTACACAGATACGCAGTATTTT	CASSHPYTDTQYF
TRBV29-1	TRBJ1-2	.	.	TGCAACGGGGGACCCGTTAACTATGGCTACACCTTC	CNGGPVNYGYTF
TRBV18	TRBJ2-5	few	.	TGTGCCAGCTCACCACAACTAGGAAGCGAGACCCAGTACTTC	CASSPQLGSETQYF
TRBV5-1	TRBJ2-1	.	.	TGCGCCAGCATGGGGCGCAATGAGCAGTTCTTC	CASMGRNEQFF
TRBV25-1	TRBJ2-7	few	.	TGTGCCAGCAGTGGGGGAGGACTAACGGAGTACTTC	CASSGGGLTEYF
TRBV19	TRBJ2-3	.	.	TGTGCCAGTAAGGACTCACCCACAGATACGCAGTATTTT	CASKDSPTDTQYF
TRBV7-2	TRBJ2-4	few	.	TGTGCCAGCAGCTTAGGGGGCTCCCTAGCCAAAAACATTCAGTACTTC	CASSLGGSLAKNIQYF
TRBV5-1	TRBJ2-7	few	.	TGCGCCAGCAGCTTGGCCATCACTAGCATAAGCTACGAGCAGTACTTC	CASSLAITSISYEQYF
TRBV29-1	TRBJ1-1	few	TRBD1	TGCAGCGTAATTACTCCGGGACAGAAGAACACTGAAGCTTTCTTT	CSVITPGQKNTEAFF
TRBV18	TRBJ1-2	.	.	TGTGCCAGCTCACCAGACGGAAACTATGGCTACACCTTC	CASSPDGNYGYTF
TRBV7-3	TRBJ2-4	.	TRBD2	TGTGCCAGCAGCTTAGATCTAGCGGGAGTTGAGTACTTC	CASSLDLAGVEYF
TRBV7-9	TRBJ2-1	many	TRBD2	TGTGCCAGCAGCTTTTGGAGCGGGAAGAATGAGCAGTTCTTC	CASSFWSGKNEQFF
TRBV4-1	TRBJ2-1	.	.	TGCGCCAGCAGCCAAGACCGACAGGAGACAGCCTACAATGAGCAGTTCTTC	CASSQDRQETAYNEQFF
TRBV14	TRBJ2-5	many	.	TGTGCCAGCAGCCAGACAGGAGGAGGAATTGTGACCCAGTACTTC	CASSQTGGGIVTQYF
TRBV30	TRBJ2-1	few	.	TGTGCCTGGAGGGATGCCTACAATGAGCAGTTCTTC	CAWRDAYNEQFF
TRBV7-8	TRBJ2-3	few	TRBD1	TGTGCCAGCAGCGTGGGTGGGGGACAGATCACAGATACGCAGTATTTT	CASSVGGGQITDTQYF
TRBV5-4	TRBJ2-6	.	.	TGTGCCAGCAGCTGGGGCCAGTTGGGAAGTCTATCTGGGGCCAACGTCCTGACTTTC	CASSWGQLGSLSGANVLTF
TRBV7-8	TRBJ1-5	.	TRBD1	TGTGCCAGCAGCTGGGGACAGGGGGCAAATCAGCCCCAGCATTTT	CASSWGQGANQPQHF
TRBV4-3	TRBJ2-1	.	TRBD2	TGCGCCAGCAGCCTCGGAGCCTCGGGACTAGCGGGGGATGAGCAGTTCTTC	CASSLGASGLAGDEQFF
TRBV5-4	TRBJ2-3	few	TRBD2	TGTGCCAGCAGCCCGAGGACTAGCGGAAGCACAGATACGCAGTATTTT	CASSPRTSGSTDTQYF
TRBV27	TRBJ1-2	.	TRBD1	TGTGCCAGCAGCCACCAAGACAGGGGGTGGTATGGCTACACCTTC	CASSHQDRGWYGYTF
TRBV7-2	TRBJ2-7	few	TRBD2	TGTGCCAGCAGTTTGATTACTAGCGGGGGGCCCTACGAGCAGTACTTC	CASSLITSGGPYEQYF
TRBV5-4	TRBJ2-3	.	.	TGTGCCTCCCTGAGCCCGGACGGGTCGCAGTATTTT	CASLSPDGSQYF
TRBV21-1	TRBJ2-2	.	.	TGTGCCAGCAGCAAGAGGGGACAGGTCCACACCGGGGAGCTGTTTTTT	CASSKRGQVHTGELFF
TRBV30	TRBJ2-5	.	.	TGTGCCTGGAGTGTAGACCCTAGCGCGACCCAGTACTTC	CAWSVDPSATQYF
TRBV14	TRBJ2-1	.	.	TGTGCCAGCAGCCAAGATTACAATGAGCAGTTCTTC	CASSQDYNEQFF
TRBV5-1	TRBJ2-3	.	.	TGCGCCAGCATCAAGGGCGAGACCACAGATACGCAGTATTTT	CASIKGETTDTQYF
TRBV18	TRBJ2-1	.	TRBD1	TGTGCCAGCTCCCCCGGGACAGGGGGGAATGAGCAGTTCTTC	CASSPGTGGNEQFF
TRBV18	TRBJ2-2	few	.	TGTGCCAGCTCACTGTACGCGAACACCGGGGAGCTGTTTTTT	CASSLYANTGELFF
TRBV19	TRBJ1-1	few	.	TGTGCCAGTAGTATTGGGGTATTGAACACTGAAGCTTTCTTT	CASSIGVLNTEAFF
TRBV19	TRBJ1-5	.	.	TGTGCCAGTAGTATGATCAGGGTTCAGAGCAATCAGCCCCAGCATTTT	CASSMIRVQSNQPQHF
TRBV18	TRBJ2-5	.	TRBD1	TGTGCCAGCTCGCAGACAGGGGGCTTCGTCGACCAGTACTTC	CASSQTGGFVDQYF
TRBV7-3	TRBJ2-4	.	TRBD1	TGTGCCAGCAGCGCGACGGGACAGACAAACATTCAGTACTTC	CASSATGQTNIQYF
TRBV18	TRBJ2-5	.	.	TGTGCCAGCTCACGGGTCGGACAAGAGACCCAGTACTTC	CASSRVGQETQYF
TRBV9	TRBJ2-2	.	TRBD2	TGTGCCAGCAGCACCCGGACTAGCGGGGCCGAGAGGACCGGGGAGCTGTTTTTT	CASSTRTSGAERTGELFF